The 3 T cell receptor beta chains below come from one sample, sequenced in a study of blood T cell repertoires in COVID-19. The repertoire was sequenced with immunoSEQ multiplex PCR; TCRdb's copy has only in-frame clones and lacks some. Among 400,000 to 550,000 clones, about 89% were seen once, and the ten largest hold 4% to 4.5%. Sample: peripheral blood. These receptors came from a woman aged 30 to 39 with acute or convalescent COVID-19.

The rearrangement joins TRBV18 to TRBJ1-1, with D possibly TRBD1 on 5 matching bases. The CDR3 is 15 amino acids. Germline V lookup: CDR1 KGHSH, CDR2 LQKENI. With 4 bases removed from V and 4 bases from J, the gap between germline ends came to 16 bases. Here the CDR3 DNA reads TGTGCCAGCTCACTACAGGTTCCTAGGGGCACTGAAGCTTTCTTT. Its protein is CASSLQVPRGTEAFF.

This chain connects TRBV12-1 to TRBJ2-1; the D segment call TRBD2 is taken from the table without a DNA check. TRBV12-1 is a documented pseudogene. The CDR3 has 16 residues. As DNA, the CDR3 is TGTGCCAGCCGATTTATGGGACTCCGTAATTACAATGAGCAGTTCTTC. Protein sequence: CASRFMGLRNYNEQFF.

The chain recombines TRBV7-9 with TRBJ1-4; TRBD1 might be the D (5 bases). This CDR3 has 14 residues. Trimming shortened V by 5 bases and J by 0 bases, and 7 bases separated the two germline ends. Germline CDR1 SEHNR, CDR2 FQNEAQ (reference sequence). The CDR3 loop reads CASSRGATNEKLFF. In DNA form, the CDR3 reads TGTGCCAGCAGCAGGGGCGCAACTAATGAAAAACTGTTTTTT.